This record looks at one T cell receptor beta chain sequence and its context. From germline, CDR1 is GTSNPN and CDR2 SVGIG (reference sequence). V was shortened by 3 bases and J by 2 bases, with 5 bases between the two germline ends. The CDR3 is 11 amino acids. Regarding time point: newly diagnosed GD, antithyroid drugs for less than 3 months. Generation of the TCR library employed RNA extracted from PBMCs. EDTA tubes held approximately 10 milliliters of peripheral blood from each patient. This entry is derived from a study of regulatory T cells in long-lasting Graves disease. Arm-PCR of CDR3 regions with iRepertoire HTBI primers generated TCR beta libraries. TCRdb processed the multiplex PCR reads anew with MiXCR; each CDR3 protein has one entry. The repertoire holds approximately 400,000 distinct CDR3 sequences, about 15% seen once, with around 17% in the top ten. Separately, the same data were catalogued under a study of T cells in Graves' hyperthyroidism and ophthalmopathy. That report notes: In patients aged 18 to 65, hyperthyroidism was newly diagnosed, with duration under 2 months. Through a model of 13 V-J features, ophthalmopathy was separated from stable hyperthyroidism.

This sequence was found in a woman aged 30 to 39 with Graves disease. The rearrangement links TRBV30 to TRBJ2-7; D gene unclear. Source: peripheral blood mononuclear cells (PBMCs), taken at new diagnosis, from a patient treated with antithyroid drugs. The CDR3 sequence is CAWSLAYEQYF. The DNA of the CDR3 is TGTGCCTGGAGCTTGGCCTACGAGCAGTACTTC.